This T cell receptor (beta chain) comes out of a study of T cell repertoires in cytomegalovirus infection. Whole-study context: Signatures in public TCR beta sequences pointed to both CMV infection and matching HLA type. Points from the study as a whole: HLA-C-restricted TCR beta clonotypes specific for CMV led the ex vivo response. Cumulative public TCR beta family frequency identified carriers of CMV plus the relevant HLA.

TCRdb recomputed calls from the reads with MiXCR, one row per CDR3 protein. Counted here are 300,000 to 450,000 distinct CDR3 sequences, roughly 18% occurring once; the ten biggest clones make up under 9%. Turning to this clonotype: Antigen specificity is unknown.

In germline, CDR1 is SNHLY, CDR2 FYNNEI. The CDR3 has 12 residues. J lost 10 bases, V lost 4 bases, and 6 bases had no gene match. This rearrangement joins TRBV2 to TRBJ1-1, with 7 bases aligning to TRBD1. The specimen sequenced was PBMCs. The clonotype originates from a human donor in good health (CMV status not recorded). Some clones in this sample may be carry-over from other donors' samples. The CDR3 DNA is TGTGCCAGCAGTGGAAACCGGGACAGAGCTTTCTTT. It yields the protein CASSGNRDRAFF.